A selection of T cell receptor beta chains follows, all from one sample in a study of T cells in Graves' hyperthyroidism and ophthalmopathy. TCRdb passed the multiplex PCR reads through MiXCR, listing each CDR3 protein once. Among about 640,000 distinct CDR3 sequences listed, more than 20% were seen once. Sequenced: blood. Receptors were obtained from a man younger than 45 with Graves' ophthalmopathy. CDR3s include the opening cysteine and the closing phenylalanine or tryptophan. The D gene is left open where the match is weak. Expanded clones are given a class, and other clones once, few, many or no size at all.

clone_size: NA
j_call: TRBJ2-7
v_call: TRBV7-9
d_call: NA
cdr3_nt: TGTGCCAGCAGCTCCGAGGAGACAGACGAGCAGTACTTC
cdr3_aa: CASSSEETDEQYF

clone_size: NA
j_call: TRBJ2-7
v_call: TRBV12-3/TRBV12-4
d_call: NA
cdr3_nt: TGTGCCAGCACCCCCGGACTACCTCCCTACGAGCAGTACTTC
cdr3_aa: CASTPGLPPYEQYF

clone_size: NA
j_call: TRBJ1-2
v_call: TRBV20-1
d_call: NA
cdr3_nt: TGCAGTGCCAGCCGGCAGACCGACAGAATTAACTATGGCTACACCTTC
cdr3_aa: CSASRQTDRINYGYTF

clone_size: NA
j_call: TRBJ2-1
v_call: TRBV7-2
d_call: NA
cdr3_nt: TGTGCCAGCAGCTTGGCTAGAGATAACGCTGAGCAGTTCTTC
cdr3_aa: CASSLARDNAEQFF

clone_size: NA
j_call: TRBJ2-1
v_call: TRBV19
d_call: TRBD2
cdr3_nt: TGTGCCAGTAGTAAACTAGCGGGAGGACCCGGGAATGAGCAGTTCTTC
cdr3_aa: CASSKLAGGPGNEQFF

clone_size: NA
j_call: TRBJ2-1
v_call: TRBV27
d_call: TRBD1
cdr3_nt: TGTGCCAGCAGGACACAGGGGGGTCGGACTTTCGCCTACAATGAGCAGTTCTTC
cdr3_aa: CASRTQGGRTFAYNEQFF

clone_size: many
j_call: TRBJ2-7
v_call: TRBV12-3/TRBV12-4
d_call: TRBD1
cdr3_nt: TGTGCCAGCAGCATGACCCCGGGACAGGAGCAGTACTTC
cdr3_aa: CASSMTPGQEQYF

clone_size: NA
j_call: TRBJ2-7
v_call: TRBV20-1
d_call: NA
cdr3_nt: TGCAGTGCTACCTACAATGAGCAGTACTTC
cdr3_aa: CSATYNEQYF

clone_size: NA
j_call: TRBJ1-6
v_call: TRBV5-5
d_call: NA
cdr3_nt: TGTGCCAGCAGCTTGGAGGGATTTGACTCACCCCTCCACTTT
cdr3_aa: CASSLEGFDSPLHF

clone_size: many
j_call: TRBJ1-1
v_call: TRBV20-1
d_call: TRBD1
cdr3_nt: TGCAGTGCTAGAGCCGTCGACAGGGAACGTACTGAAGCTTTCTTT
cdr3_aa: CSARAVDRERTEAFF

clone_size: few
j_call: TRBJ2-1
v_call: TRBV6-2/TRBV6-3
d_call: TRBD1
cdr3_nt: TGTGCCAGCAGTTACATGGGACAGGGCTACAATGAGCAGTTCTTC
cdr3_aa: CASSYMGQGYNEQFF

clone_size: few
j_call: TRBJ2-3
v_call: TRBV27
d_call: TRBD2
cdr3_nt: TGTGCCAGCACCCACGGACTAGCGGAGGGAGATACGCAGTATTTT
cdr3_aa: CASTHGLAEGDTQYF

clone_size: few
j_call: TRBJ1-1
v_call: TRBV5-4
d_call: TRBD1
cdr3_nt: TGTGCCAGCAGCTTGGTGGGACAGAGTGAAGCTTTCTTT
cdr3_aa: CASSLVGQSEAFF

clone_size: few
j_call: TRBJ2-1
v_call: TRBV14
d_call: NA
cdr3_nt: TGTGCCAGCAGCCAAGCTTGGGTGAGCAATGAGCAGTTCTTC
cdr3_aa: CASSQAWVSNEQFF

clone_size: NA
j_call: TRBJ1-1
v_call: TRBV4-1
d_call: TRBD1
cdr3_nt: TGCGCCAGCAGGCAGGGGGCATCGGGAACTGAAGCTTTCTTT
cdr3_aa: CASRQGASGTEAFF

clone_size: NA
j_call: TRBJ2-1
v_call: TRBV28
d_call: TRBD2
cdr3_nt: TGTGCCAGCAATTGGACCGGGACAAGTCTTAGCGGGAGTACGTACAATGAGCAGTTCTTC
cdr3_aa: CASNWTGTSLSGSTYNEQFF

clone_size: many
j_call: TRBJ2-5
v_call: TRBV2
d_call: NA
cdr3_nt: TGTGCCAGCAGTGCCCGGCAAGAGACCCAGTACTTC
cdr3_aa: CASSARQETQYF

clone_size: few
j_call: TRBJ2-5
v_call: TRBV7-2
d_call: NA
cdr3_nt: TGTGCCAGCAGCTTTGCTCAGGGTTTGGGGGAGACCCAGTACTTC
cdr3_aa: CASSFAQGLGETQYF

clone_size: many
j_call: TRBJ2-5
v_call: TRBV28
d_call: NA
cdr3_nt: TGTGCCAGCAGTCCCACTCTCTTTATTCGTATTGTGGGGGAGGAGACCCAGTACTTC
cdr3_aa: CASSPTLFIRIVGEETQYF

clone_size: many
j_call: TRBJ2-7
v_call: TRBV11-1
d_call: NA
cdr3_nt: TGTGCCAGCAGCACAGGTTTGTACGAGCAGTACTTC
cdr3_aa: CASSTGLYEQYF

clone_size: many
j_call: TRBJ1-5
v_call: TRBV28
d_call: NA
cdr3_nt: TGTGCCAGCAGTTTTAGGGGGGCGGGTGGCAATCAGCCCCAGCATTTT
cdr3_aa: CASSFRGAGGNQPQHF

clone_size: NA
j_call: TRBJ1-6
v_call: TRBV20-1
d_call: TRBD1
cdr3_nt: TGCAGTGGGTCCCGGGACAGTGATTATAATTCACCCCTCCACTTT
cdr3_aa: CSGSRDSDYNSPLHF

clone_size: few
j_call: TRBJ2-2
v_call: TRBV20-1
d_call: NA
cdr3_nt: TGCAGTGCTAGAGATATGGAAAACACCGGGGAGCTGTTTTTT
cdr3_aa: CSARDMENTGELFF

clone_size: NA
j_call: TRBJ1-6
v_call: TRBV3-1
d_call: NA
cdr3_nt: TGTGCCAGCAGCCTCCCCCCGGGCGGGAATTCACCCCTCCACTTT
cdr3_aa: CASSLPPGGNSPLHF

clone_size: many
j_call: TRBJ2-7
v_call: TRBV5-1
d_call: NA
cdr3_nt: TGCGCCAGCAGCTTGGGTCCTAGGACGGCCGGCTACGAGCAGTACTTC
cdr3_aa: CASSLGPRTAGYEQYF

clone_size: many
j_call: TRBJ2-2
v_call: TRBV5-5
d_call: TRBD1
cdr3_nt: TGTGCCAGCAGCGGGGACAGGGCGAGCACCGGGGAGCTGTTTTTT
cdr3_aa: CASSGDRASTGELFF

clone_size: many
j_call: TRBJ1-2
v_call: TRBV7-2
d_call: NA
cdr3_nt: TGTGCCAGCAGCCAGGAGGGGCCGCGCTATGGCTACACCTTC
cdr3_aa: CASSQEGPRYGYTF

clone_size: few
j_call: TRBJ1-2
v_call: TRBV20-1
d_call: NA
cdr3_nt: TGCAGTGCTAGTGACGGAGGCTGGGGCTACACCTTC
cdr3_aa: CSASDGGWGYTF

clone_size: NA
j_call: TRBJ1-2
v_call: TRBV7-9
d_call: TRBD1
cdr3_nt: TGTGCCAGCAGCTTAAGGTTTGGGACAGAATATGGCTACACCTTC
cdr3_aa: CASSLRFGTEYGYTF

clone_size: NA
j_call: TRBJ2-5
v_call: TRBV10-3
d_call: TRBD2
cdr3_nt: TGTGCCATCAGTAAAAAGGGACTAGCGGACGAACAAGAGACCCAGTACTTC
cdr3_aa: CAISKKGLADEQETQYF

clone_size: NA
j_call: TRBJ2-1
v_call: TRBV6-5
d_call: TRBD2
cdr3_nt: TGTGCCAGCAGTTGGGGTGGCCTAGCGGGATCCTACAATGAGCAGTTCTTC
cdr3_aa: CASSWGGLAGSYNEQFF

clone_size: NA
j_call: TRBJ1-5
v_call: TRBV18
d_call: NA
cdr3_nt: TGTGCCAGCTCTCTTACAGGTAATCAGGGCAATCAGCCCCAGCATTTT
cdr3_aa: CASSLTGNQGNQPQHF

clone_size: NA
j_call: TRBJ1-3
v_call: TRBV12-3/TRBV12-4
d_call: NA
cdr3_nt: TGTGCCAGCACCCGGACGGCCTCTGGAAACACCATATATTTT
cdr3_aa: CASTRTASGNTIYF

clone_size: many
j_call: TRBJ2-2
v_call: TRBV2
d_call: NA
cdr3_nt: TGTGCCAGCAAGCAGACTGCTAACACCGGGGAGCTGTTTTTT
cdr3_aa: CASKQTANTGELFF

clone_size: few
j_call: TRBJ1-1
v_call: TRBV6-1
d_call: TRBD1
cdr3_nt: TGTGCCAGCAGTCGGGGACAGAGCTTGAACACTGAAGCTTTCTTT
cdr3_aa: CASSRGQSLNTEAFF

clone_size: NA
j_call: TRBJ2-2
v_call: TRBV27
d_call: NA
cdr3_nt: TGTGCCAGCAGTGGGGGTGTGGTAGCGAGGCGGGGAACCGGGGAGCTGTTTTTT
cdr3_aa: CASSGGVVARRGTGELFF

clone_size: many
j_call: TRBJ2-5
v_call: TRBV29-1
d_call: TRBD1
cdr3_nt: TGCAGCGTCACAGGGGGCGAAGAGACCCAGTACTTC
cdr3_aa: CSVTGGEETQYF

clone_size: few
j_call: TRBJ2-1
v_call: TRBV11-2
d_call: TRBD2
cdr3_nt: TGTGCCAGCAGCTTAAAGCGGGAGGCCTACAATGAGCAGTTCTTC
cdr3_aa: CASSLKREAYNEQFF

clone_size: many
j_call: TRBJ1-1
v_call: TRBV6-1
d_call: NA
cdr3_nt: TGTGCCAGCAGTGAAGTACCTCCAGGGGTTAACACTGAAGCTTTCTTT
cdr3_aa: CASSEVPPGVNTEAFF

clone_size: NA
j_call: TRBJ1-6
v_call: TRBV6-1
d_call: TRBD1
cdr3_nt: TGTGCCAGCAGTGACCAACCCTGGGTAGGGGGCGAATCACCCCTCCACTTT
cdr3_aa: CASSDQPWVGGESPLHF

clone_size: few
j_call: TRBJ2-1
v_call: TRBV19
d_call: TRBD2
cdr3_nt: TGTGCCAGTAGTATCAGATCTAGCGGGAGTTACAATGAGCAGTTCTTC
cdr3_aa: CASSIRSSGSYNEQFF

clone_size: many
j_call: TRBJ2-5
v_call: TRBV10-3
d_call: TRBD1
cdr3_nt: TGTGCCATCAGGTTCGGGACAGGTGGACAAGAGACCCAGTACTTC
cdr3_aa: CAIRFGTGGQETQYF

clone_size: NA
j_call: TRBJ1-6
v_call: TRBV6-2/TRBV6-3
d_call: NA
cdr3_nt: TGTGCCAGCAGATCGGACATCTCACCCCTCCACTTT
cdr3_aa: CASRSDISPLHF

clone_size: NA
j_call: TRBJ2-2
v_call: TRBV18
d_call: NA
cdr3_nt: TGTGCCAGCTCACCGAGCGGACAGACAATCACCGGGGAGCTGTTTTTT
cdr3_aa: CASSPSGQTITGELFF

clone_size: many
j_call: TRBJ2-2
v_call: TRBV7-8
d_call: NA
cdr3_nt: TGTGCCAGCAGCTTATCACCAGGGAATGCCGGGGAGCTGTTTTTT
cdr3_aa: CASSLSPGNAGELFF

clone_size: few
j_call: TRBJ2-5
v_call: TRBV28
d_call: NA
cdr3_nt: TGTGCCAGTTGCGACGGATACGAGACCCAGTACTTC
cdr3_aa: CASCDGYETQYF

clone_size: NA
j_call: TRBJ2-6
v_call: TRBV7-3
d_call: NA
cdr3_nt: TGTGCCAGCAGCTTACAACTTTTATCTGGGGCCAACGTCCTGACTTTC
cdr3_aa: CASSLQLLSGANVLTF

clone_size: few
j_call: TRBJ2-7
v_call: TRBV27
d_call: NA
cdr3_nt: TGTGCCAGCAGTAAAAGGGGGGGATGGGAGCAGTACTTC
cdr3_aa: CASSKRGGWEQYF

clone_size: NA
j_call: TRBJ2-1
v_call: TRBV12-3/TRBV12-4
d_call: NA
cdr3_nt: TGTGCCAGCAGTTTAAGTCTATGGGTTAGTCACCCCCTCTACAATGAGCAGTTCTTC
cdr3_aa: CASSLSLWVSHPLYNEQFF

clone_size: many
j_call: TRBJ2-1
v_call: TRBV12-3/TRBV12-4
d_call: TRBD2
cdr3_nt: TGTGCCAGCAAACGGGAGGCAGGGTGGGGTGAGCAGTTCTTC
cdr3_aa: CASKREAGWGEQFF

clone_size: NA
j_call: TRBJ2-7
v_call: TRBV6-5
d_call: TRBD2
cdr3_nt: TGTGCCAGCAGTTACTCTTTAGCGGGAGCCCCCTACGAGCAGTACTTC
cdr3_aa: CASSYSLAGAPYEQYF

clone_size: NA
j_call: TRBJ1-3
v_call: TRBV5-6
d_call: NA
cdr3_nt: TGTGCCAGCAGCGTTGGTGGGGTGAAGAAGGGAAACACCATATATTTT
cdr3_aa: CASSVGGVKKGNTIYF

clone_size: few
j_call: TRBJ1-4
v_call: TRBV7-9
d_call: NA
cdr3_nt: TGTGCCAGCAGCCCGGGCAGGTATAATGAAAAACTGTTTTTT
cdr3_aa: CASSPGRYNEKLFF

clone_size: NA
j_call: TRBJ1-1
v_call: TRBV29-1
d_call: TRBD1
cdr3_nt: TGCAGCCTAAACAGGGGACAGAACACTGAAGCTTTCTTT
cdr3_aa: CSLNRGQNTEAFF

clone_size: NA
j_call: TRBJ1-4
v_call: TRBV10-1
d_call: NA
cdr3_nt: TGCGCCAGCAGTCGGGGAGGACCTAATGAAAAACTGTTTTTT
cdr3_aa: CASSRGGPNEKLFF

clone_size: few
j_call: TRBJ1-1
v_call: TRBV7-9
d_call: TRBD1
cdr3_nt: TGTGCCAGCAGGCCCAACAGGGGAGGCACTGAAGCTTTCTTT
cdr3_aa: CASRPNRGGTEAFF